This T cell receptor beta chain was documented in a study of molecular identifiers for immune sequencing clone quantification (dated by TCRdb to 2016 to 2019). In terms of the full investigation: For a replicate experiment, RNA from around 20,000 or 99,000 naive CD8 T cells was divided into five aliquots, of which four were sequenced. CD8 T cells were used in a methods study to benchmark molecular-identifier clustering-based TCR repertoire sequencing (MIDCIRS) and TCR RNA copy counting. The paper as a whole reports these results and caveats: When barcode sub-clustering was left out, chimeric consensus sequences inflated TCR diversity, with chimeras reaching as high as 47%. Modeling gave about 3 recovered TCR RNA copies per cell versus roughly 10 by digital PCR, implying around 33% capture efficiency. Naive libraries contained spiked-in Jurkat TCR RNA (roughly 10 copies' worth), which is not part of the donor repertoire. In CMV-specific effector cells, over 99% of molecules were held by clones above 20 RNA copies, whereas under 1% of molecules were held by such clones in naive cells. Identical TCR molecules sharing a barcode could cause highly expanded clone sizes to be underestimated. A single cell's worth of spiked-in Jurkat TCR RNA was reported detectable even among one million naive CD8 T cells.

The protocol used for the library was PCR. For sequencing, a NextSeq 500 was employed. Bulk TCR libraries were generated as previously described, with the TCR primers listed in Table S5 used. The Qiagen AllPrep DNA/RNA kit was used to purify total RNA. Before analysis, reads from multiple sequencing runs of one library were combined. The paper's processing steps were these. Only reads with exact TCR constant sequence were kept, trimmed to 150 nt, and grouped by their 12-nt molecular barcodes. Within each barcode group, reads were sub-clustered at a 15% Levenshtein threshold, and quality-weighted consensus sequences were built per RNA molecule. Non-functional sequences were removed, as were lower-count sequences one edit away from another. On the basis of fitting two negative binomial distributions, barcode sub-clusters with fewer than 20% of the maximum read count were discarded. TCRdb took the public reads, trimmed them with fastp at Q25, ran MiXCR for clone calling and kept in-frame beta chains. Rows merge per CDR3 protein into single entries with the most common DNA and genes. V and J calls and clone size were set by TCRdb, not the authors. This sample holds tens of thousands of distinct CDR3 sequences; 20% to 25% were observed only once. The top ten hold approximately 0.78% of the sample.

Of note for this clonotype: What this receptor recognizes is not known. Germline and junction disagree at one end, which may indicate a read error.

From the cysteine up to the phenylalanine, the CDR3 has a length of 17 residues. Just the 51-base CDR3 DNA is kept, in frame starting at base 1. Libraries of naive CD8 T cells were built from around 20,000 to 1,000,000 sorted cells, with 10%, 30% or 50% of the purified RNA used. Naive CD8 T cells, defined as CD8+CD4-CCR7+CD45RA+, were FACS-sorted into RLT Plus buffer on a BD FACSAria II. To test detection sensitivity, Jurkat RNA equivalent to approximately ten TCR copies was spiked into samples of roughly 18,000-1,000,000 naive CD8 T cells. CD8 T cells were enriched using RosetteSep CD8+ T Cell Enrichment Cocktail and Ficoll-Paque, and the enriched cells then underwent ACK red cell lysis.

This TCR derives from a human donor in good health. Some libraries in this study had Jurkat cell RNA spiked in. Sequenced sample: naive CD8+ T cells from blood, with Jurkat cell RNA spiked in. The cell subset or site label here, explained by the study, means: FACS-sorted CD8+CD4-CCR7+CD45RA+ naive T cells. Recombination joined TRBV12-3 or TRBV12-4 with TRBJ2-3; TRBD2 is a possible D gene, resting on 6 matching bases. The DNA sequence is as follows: TGTGTCAGCAGTTCCCTGTTTCTTCGGGGGAGCACAGATACGCAGTATTTT. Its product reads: CVSSSLFLRGSTDTQYF.